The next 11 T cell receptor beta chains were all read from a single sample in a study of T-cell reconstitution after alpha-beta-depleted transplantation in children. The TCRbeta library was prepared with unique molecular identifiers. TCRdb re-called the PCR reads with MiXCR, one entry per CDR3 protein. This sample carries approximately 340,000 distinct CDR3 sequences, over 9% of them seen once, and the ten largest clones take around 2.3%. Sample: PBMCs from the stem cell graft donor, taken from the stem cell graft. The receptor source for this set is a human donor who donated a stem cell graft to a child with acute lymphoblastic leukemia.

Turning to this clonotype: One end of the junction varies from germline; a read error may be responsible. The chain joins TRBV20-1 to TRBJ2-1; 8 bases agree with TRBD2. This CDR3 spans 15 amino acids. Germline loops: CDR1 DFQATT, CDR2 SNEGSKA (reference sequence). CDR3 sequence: CCAWASGYSYNEQFF. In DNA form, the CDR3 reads TGCTGTGCTTGGGCTAGCGGGTACTCCTACAATGAGCAGTTCTTC.

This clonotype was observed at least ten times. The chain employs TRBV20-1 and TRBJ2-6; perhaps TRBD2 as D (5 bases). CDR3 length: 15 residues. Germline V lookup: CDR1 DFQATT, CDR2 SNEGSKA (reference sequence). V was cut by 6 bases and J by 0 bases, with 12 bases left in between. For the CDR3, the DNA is TGCAGTGCCAAGACTGGGAGCTCTGGGGCCAACGTCCTGACTTTC. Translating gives CSAKTGSSGANVLTF.

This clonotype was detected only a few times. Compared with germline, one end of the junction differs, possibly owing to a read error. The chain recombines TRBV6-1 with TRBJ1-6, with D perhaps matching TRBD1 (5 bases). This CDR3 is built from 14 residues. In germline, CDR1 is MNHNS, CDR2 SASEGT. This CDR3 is CASREGTDNSPLHF. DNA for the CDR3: TGTGCCAGCAGGGAAGGGACGGACAATTCACCCCTCCACTTT.

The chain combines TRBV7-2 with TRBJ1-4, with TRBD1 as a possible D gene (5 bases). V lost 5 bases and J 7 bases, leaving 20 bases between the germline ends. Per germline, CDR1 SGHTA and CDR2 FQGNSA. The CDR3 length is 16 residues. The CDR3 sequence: CASSHRFTGRVEKLFF. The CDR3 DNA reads TGTGCCAGCAGCCATCGGTTCACGGGACGGGTTGAAAAACTGTTTTTT.

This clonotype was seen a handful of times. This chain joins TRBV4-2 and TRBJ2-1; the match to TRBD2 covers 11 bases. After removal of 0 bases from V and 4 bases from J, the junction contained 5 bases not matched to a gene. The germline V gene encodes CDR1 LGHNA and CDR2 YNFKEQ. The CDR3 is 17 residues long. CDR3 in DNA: TGTGCCAGCAGCCAAGATGGGACTAGCGGACTATACAATGAGCAGTTCTTC. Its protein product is CASSQDGTSGLYNEQFF.

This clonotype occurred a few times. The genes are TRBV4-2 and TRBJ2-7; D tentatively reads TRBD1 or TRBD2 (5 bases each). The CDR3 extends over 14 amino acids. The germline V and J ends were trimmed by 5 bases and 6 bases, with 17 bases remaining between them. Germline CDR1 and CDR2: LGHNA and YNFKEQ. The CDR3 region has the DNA TGTGCCAGCAGCGAAAAAGGGACGGCAAGCGAGCAGTACTTC. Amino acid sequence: CASSEKGTASEQYF.

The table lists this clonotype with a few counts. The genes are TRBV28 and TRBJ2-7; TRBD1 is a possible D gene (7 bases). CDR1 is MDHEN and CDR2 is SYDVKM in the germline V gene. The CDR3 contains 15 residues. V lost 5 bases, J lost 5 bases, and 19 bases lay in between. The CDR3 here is CASSTAGGSPNEQYF. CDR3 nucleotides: TGTGCCAGCAGTACGGCAGGGGGGTCCCCCAACGAGCAGTACTTC.

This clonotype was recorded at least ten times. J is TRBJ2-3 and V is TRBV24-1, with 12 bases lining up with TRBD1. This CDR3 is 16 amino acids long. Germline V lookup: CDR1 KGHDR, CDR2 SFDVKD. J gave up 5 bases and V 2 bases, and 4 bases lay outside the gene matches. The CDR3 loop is CATSDSGQGARDTQYF. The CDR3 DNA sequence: TGTGCCACCAGTGATTCGGGACAGGGGGCAAGAGATACGCAGTATTTT.

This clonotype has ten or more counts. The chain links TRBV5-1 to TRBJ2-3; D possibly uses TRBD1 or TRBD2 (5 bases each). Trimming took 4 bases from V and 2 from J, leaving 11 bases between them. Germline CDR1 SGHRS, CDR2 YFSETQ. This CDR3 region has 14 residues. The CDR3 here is CASSPGTSTDTQYF. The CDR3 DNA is TGCGCCAGCAGCCCTGGGACGTCCACAGATACGCAGTATTTT.

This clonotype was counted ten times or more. The CDR3 coding sequence is TGCAGTGCTTTCCAGGGGGCCGGAGAGGGGGAGACCCAGTACTTC. Encoded protein: CSAFQGAGEGETQYF. The chain couples TRBV20-1 to TRBJ2-5, with 8 bases fitting TRBD1. V lost 5 bases to trimming and J lost 5 bases; unmatched junction nucleotides: 13. This CDR3 spans 15 amino acids. The V gene's germline CDR1 is DFQATT and CDR2 SNEGSKA (reference sequence).

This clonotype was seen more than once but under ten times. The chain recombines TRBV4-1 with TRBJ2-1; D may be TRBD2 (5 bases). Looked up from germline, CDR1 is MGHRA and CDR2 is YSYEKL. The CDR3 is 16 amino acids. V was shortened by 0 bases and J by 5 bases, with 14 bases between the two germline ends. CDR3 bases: TGCGCCAGCAGCCAAGAAGGTACTAGGGTACACAATGAGCAGTTCTTC. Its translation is CASSQEGTRVHNEQFF.